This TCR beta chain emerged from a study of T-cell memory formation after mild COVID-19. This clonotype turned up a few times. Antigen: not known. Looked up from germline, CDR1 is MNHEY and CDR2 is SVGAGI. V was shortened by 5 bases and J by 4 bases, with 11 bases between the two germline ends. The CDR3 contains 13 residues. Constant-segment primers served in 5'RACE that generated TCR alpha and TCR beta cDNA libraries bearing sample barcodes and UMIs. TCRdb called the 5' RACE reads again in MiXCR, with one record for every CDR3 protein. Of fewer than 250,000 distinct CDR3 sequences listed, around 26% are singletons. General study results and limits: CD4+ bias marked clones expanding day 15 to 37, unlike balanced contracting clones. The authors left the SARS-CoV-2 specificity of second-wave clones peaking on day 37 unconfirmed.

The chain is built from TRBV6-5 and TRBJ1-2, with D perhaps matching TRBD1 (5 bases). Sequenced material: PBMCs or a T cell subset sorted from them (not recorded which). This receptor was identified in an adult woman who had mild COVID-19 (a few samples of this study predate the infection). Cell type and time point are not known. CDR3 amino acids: CASSPRGAYGYTF. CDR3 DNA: TGTGCCAGCAGTCCTAGGGGTGCCTATGGCTACACCTTC.